This T cell receptor (beta chain) came from a study of T cell responses to AZD1222 COVID-19 vaccine. Generated by immunoSEQ multiplex PCR, the TCRdb table keeps only in-frame clones and is missing some. The sample consists of 150,000 to 200,000 clones, around 88% of them appearing once. Second-dose intervals of approximately 4 or approximately 12 weeks were pooled. This clone was found once. Trimming removed 4 bases at V and 2 bases at J, with 12 bases between. CDR3 length: 15 amino acids. Germline-derived CDR1 and CDR2 are SGHAT and FQNNGV. Sequences were derived from peripheral blood, sampled 28 days after the second AZD1222 dose. The receptor comes from an adult who received the AZD1222 COVID-19 vaccine. V and J are TRBV11-2 and TRBJ1-5; the D gene is possibly TRBD1 (5 bases). The CDR3 region has the DNA TGTGCCAGCAGCTCCGGGAGGGGACGCAATCAGCCCCAGCATTTT. This translates into CASSSGRGRNQPQHF.